A single sample is the source of the 31 T cell receptor beta chains below, sequenced in a study of blood T cell repertoires in COVID-19. Generated by immunoSEQ multiplex PCR, the TCRdb table keeps only in-frame clones and is missing some. The sample shows approximately 250,000 clones, over 75% of them seen only once. Sequencing input: peripheral blood. The receptor source for this set is a human donor in a cohort sampled during active COVID-19.

V and J are TRBV9 and TRBJ1-2, with 7 bases aligning to TRBD1. This CDR3 spans 15 amino acids. The germline V gene encodes CDR1 SGDLS and CDR2 YYNGEE. With 3 bases clipped from V and 1 base from J, the junction kept 6 bases outside the gene matches. The CDR3, as DNA: TGTGCCAGCAGCGATAGGGACAGAGTTAACTATGGCTACACCTTC. Its translation is CASSDRDRVNYGYTF.

The V call is TRBV6-6, the J call TRBJ2-3; 8 positions agree with TRBD2. This CDR3 contains 15 residues. The ends lost 11 bases at V and 4 bases at J; junction bases unmatched: 14. Germline V lookup: CDR1 MNHNY, CDR2 SVGAGI (reference sequence). The CDR3 protein is CAYAKSGSFADTQYF. The CDR3 DNA sequence: TGTGCCTACGCGAAGAGCGGGAGTTTTGCAGATACGCAGTATTTT.

This chain uses TRBV23-1 with TRBJ1-2; 7 bases align to TRBD1. TRBV23-1 is given ORF status, its function remaining uncertain. The V and J ends lost 4 bases and 4 bases, in that order; junction bases with no gene match: 9. The CDR3 length is 15 residues. The CDR3 spells CASSRLGTALYGYTF. As DNA, the CDR3 is TGCGCCAGCAGTCGACTCGGGACAGCTCTCTATGGCTACACCTTC.

The chain employs TRBV6-6 and TRBJ2-5, with D perhaps TRBD2 (5 bases). Trimming removed 0 bases from V and 4 bases from J, with 9 bases in between. The CDR3 sequence is 14 residues long. CDR1 is MNHNY, CDR2 SVGAGI, per germline (reference sequence). The CDR3 bases are TGTGCCAGCAGTTACTCGAATCGGGGAGAGACCCAGTACTTC. Protein product: CASSYSNRGETQYF.

The gene calls are TRBV29-1 and TRBJ1-1; D is unresolved. The germline V gene has CDR1 SQVTM and CDR2 ANQGSEA. V was shortened by 1 base and J by 0 bases, with 9 bases between the two germline ends. This CDR3 is built from 14 residues. The DNA for the CDR3 is TGCAGCGTTGAAGTGGGCCTCATGAACACTGAAGCTTTCTTT. This sequence encodes CSVEVGLMNTEAFF.

As DNA, the CDR3 is TGTGCCACCAGTGATTTGTCGGGGGGCCGAGAGACCCAGTACTTC. Protein: CATSDLSGGRETQYF. The rearrangement uses TRBV24-1 and TRBJ2-5; TRBD2 might be the D (7 bases). Looked up from germline, CDR1 is KGHDR and CDR2 is SFDVKD. This CDR3 has 15 amino acids. The V end was cut by 0 bases, the J end by 4 bases, with 11 bases between.

The J gene is TRBJ2-7, the V gene TRBV2; a weak D match, TRBD2 (5 bases). Germline V gene sequence: CDR1 SNHLY, CDR2 FYNNEI. CDR3 length equals 14 residues. V lost 7 bases and J 2 bases, leaving 15 bases between the germline ends. The CDR3 bases are TGTGCCAGCATGCCCCGGGGTGGAACCTACGAGCAGTACTTC. Translating it yields CASMPRGGTYEQYF.

The chain joins TRBV19 to TRBJ1-2, with D possibly TRBD1 on 5 matching bases. Between the trimmed V and J ends, which lost 9 bases and 4 bases, there was a span of 18 bases. The CDR3 runs to 14 residues. CDR1 and CDR2 (germline): LNHDA, SQIVND (reference sequence). The CDR3 reads CASLKTDRFYGYTF. The CDR3 DNA sequence: TGTGCCAGCCTCAAGACAGATCGATTCTATGGCTACACCTTC. The full variable domain, in which reference TRBV19 and TRBJ1-2 provide the parts outside the CDR3, is DGGITQSPKYLFRKEGQNVTLSCEQNLNHDAMYWYRQDPGQGLRLIYYSQIVNDFQKGDIAEGYSVSREKKESFPLTVTSAQKNPTAFYLCASLKTDRFYGYTFGSGTRLTVV.

Regarding this clone: Other DNA sequences within the sample encode an identical CDR3. J is TRBJ2-2 and V is TRBV6-2 or TRBV6-3; 8 positions match TRBD1. This CDR3 spans 15 amino acids. V gave up 0 bases and J gave up 3 bases; unmatched junction bases: 0. Per germline, CDR1 MNHEY and CDR2 SVGEGT. DNA of the CDR3: TGTGCCAGCAGTTACTCGACAGGGGACACCGGGGAGCTGTTTTTT. Protein product: CASSYSTGDTGELFF.

This clone has just one count. The CDR3, as DNA: TGTGCCAGCAGTTTGAGCGGAGAGACCCAGTACTTC. As protein: CASSLSGETQYF. The chain combines TRBV12-3 or TRBV12-4 with TRBJ2-5, with a possible D match to TRBD2 (5 bases). V was clipped by 3 bases and J by 4 bases, with 6 bases between them. The CDR3 totals 12 residues.

V and J are TRBV25-1 and TRBJ2-1; 10 bases map to TRBD1. Germline trimming cut 1 base from V and 6 bases from J; bases unmatched to any gene: 6. The CDR3 is made up of 16 amino acids. Germline V CDR1 and CDR2: MGHDK, SYGVNS. CDR3 sequence: CASSELGRDRGNEQFF. CDR3 DNA sequence: TGTGCCAGCAGTGAATTAGGGCGGGACAGGGGCAATGAGCAGTTCTTC.

This rearrangement joins TRBV19 to TRBJ2-1, with 8 bases aligning to TRBD2. V lost 4 bases and J lost 3; bases outside the gene matches: 8. Germline assignment: CDR1 LNHDA and CDR2 SQIVND (reference sequence). The length of the CDR3 is 16 residues. The CDR3 DNA sequence: TGTGCCAGTAGTACGGTAGCGGGAAAAGGCTACAATGAGCAGTTCTTC. Encoded protein: CASSTVAGKGYNEQFF.

V usage is TRBV6-6 and J usage is TRBJ1-1; the match to TRBD1 covers 9 bases. With V trimmed by 0 bases and J by 1 base, 3 bases remained unmatched. This CDR3 spans 16 amino acids. Germline CDR1 is MNHNY and CDR2 is SVGAGI (reference sequence). DNA for the CDR3: TGTGCCAGCAGTTACTCGACAGGGGGTGAGAACACTGAAGCTTTCTTT. Encoded protein: CASSYSTGGENTEAFF.

This rearrangement joins TRBV7-8 to TRBJ1-1, with TRBD1 matching over 8 bases. Germline loops: CDR1 SGHVS, CDR2 FQNEAQ. This CDR3 comprises 18 residues. The ends lost 3 bases at V and 1 base at J; junction bases unmatched: 13. The chain's CDR3 is CASSFDMPRGRGNTEAFF. The CDR3 DNA follows: TGTGCCAGCAGCTTCGACATGCCCAGGGGGCGTGGGAACACTGAAGCTTTCTTT.

The V and J genes are TRBV28 and TRBJ2-7, with D hard to call. In germline, CDR1 is MDHEN, CDR2 SYDVKM. V was clipped by 5 bases and J by 3 bases, with 8 bases between them. CDR3 size: 12 residues. The CDR3 loop is CASSTFYYEQYF. As DNA, the CDR3 is TGTGCCAGCAGTACGTTCTACTACGAGCAGTACTTC.

The count of this clone is one. An end of the junction does not agree with germline; a read error may underlie this. The rearrangement uses TRBV19 and TRBJ1-2; D is perhaps TRBD1 (5 bases). The CDR3 has 13 amino acids. In germline, CDR1 is LNHDA, CDR2 SQIVND (reference sequence). The CDR3 nucleotides are TGTGCCAGTAGTATAGAGGGCAGGGTGATTGGCGCCTTC. Protein product: CASSIEGRVIGAF.

The CDR3 sequence is CASSPSGQGPLGEQYF. The CDR3 region has the DNA TGTGCCAGCAGCCCGTCGGGACAGGGCCCCTTGGGAGAGCAGTACTTC. This sequence joins TRBV5-6 and TRBJ2-7; TRBD1 matches 9 bases. Trimming cost V 4 bases and J 7 bases; bases outside gene matches: 15. This CDR3 has 16 residues. Germline-derived CDR1 and CDR2 are SGHDT and YYEEEE.

V is TRBV7-2 and J is TRBJ2-1; 8 bases match TRBD2. Germline values: CDR1 SGHTA, CDR2 FQGNSA. The CDR3 contains 18 residues. V shed 4 bases and J 8 bases; nucleotides not matched to a gene: 19. The CDR3 DNA sequence: TGTGCCAGCAGCTCCCTCCCAGTTGTTAGCGGGAAGAAGGATGAGCAGTTCTTC. It codes for CASSSLPVVSGKKDEQFF.

The chain links TRBV28 to TRBJ1-4, with 7 bases matching TRBD1. V trimming: 4 bases; J trimming: 8 bases; junction bases outside the gene matches: 1. This CDR3 is built from 12 residues. The germline gives CDR1 MDHEN, CDR2 SYDVKM. The CDR3 loop is CASSSTGEKLFF. CDR3 nucleotide sequence: TGTGCCAGCAGTTCGACAGGGGAAAAACTGTTTTTT.

This rearrangement joins TRBV5-4 to TRBJ2-3; TRBD2 matches at 15 bases. The CDR3 has 17 residues. Germline V gives CDR1 SGHNT, CDR2 YYREEE (reference sequence). J was trimmed by 5 bases and V by 4 bases; bases with no gene match: 8. CDR3 coding DNA: TGTGCCAGCAGCCCGGGGACTAGCGGGAGGAGGGGAGATACGCAGTATTTT. Its translation: CASSPGTSGRRGDTQYF.

CDR3 in amino acids: CAISPGIGRGNNSPLHF. The CDR3, as DNA: TGTGCCATCAGCCCCGGAATTGGCAGGGGGAATAATTCACCCCTCCACTTT. The V call is TRBV10-3, the J call TRBJ1-6, with 7 bases aligning to TRBD1. Unmatched junction bases numbered 13, after V lost 6 bases and J lost 5 bases. Germline-derived CDR1 and CDR2 are ENHRY and SYGVKD. This CDR3 spans 17 amino acids.

The chain is built from TRBV5-1 and TRBJ2-3; 9 bases align to TRBD2. CDR1 is SGHRS, CDR2 YFSETQ, per germline. V gave up 4 bases and J gave up 1 base; unmatched junction bases: 4. The CDR3 totals 15 residues. This chain's CDR3 is CASSHIAGGTDTQYF. The CDR3 nucleotides are TGCGCCAGCAGCCATATAGCGGGGGGCACAGATACGCAGTATTTT.

The chain recombines TRBV2 with TRBJ2-2; a possible D gene is TRBD2 (5 bases). Looked up from germline, CDR1 is SNHLY and CDR2 is FYNNEI. There are 15 residues in the CDR3. V was trimmed by 5 bases and J by 4 bases, leaving 14 bases between them. In DNA form, the CDR3 reads TGTGCCAGCAGTCAACTAGTGACGGGCACCGGGGAGCTGTTTTTT. Translation: CASSQLVTGTGELFF.

This sequence joins TRBV2 and TRBJ2-1, with D tentatively TRBD1 (5 bases). The germline gives CDR1 SNHLY, CDR2 FYNNEI. Trimming took 5 bases from V and 2 from J, leaving 10 bases between them. This CDR3 has 14 amino acids. CDR3 loop: CASSRQGPYNEQFF. DNA of the CDR3: TGTGCCAGCAGTCGGCAGGGCCCCTACAATGAGCAGTTCTTC.

This chain connects TRBV3-1 (or the pseudogene TRBV3-2) to TRBJ1-4, with a weak D call TRBD1 (5 bases). This CDR3 is 15 amino acids long. Germline V CDR1 and CDR2: LGHDT, YNNKEL (reference sequence). V lost 1 base and J lost 8, with 14 bases in between. In nucleotides, the CDR3 is TGTGCCAGCAGCCAAGGAGGAGGGGTTCAAGAAAAACTGTTTTTT. Its protein product is CASSQGGGVQEKLFF.

This clone has just a few counts. The chain combines TRBV19 with TRBJ1-5; TRBD1 might be the D (6 bases). The CDR3 totals 17 residues. Trimming removed 3 bases from V and 0 bases from J, with 15 bases in between. Germline V CDR1 and CDR2: LNHDA, SQIVND (reference sequence). This CDR3 reads CASSIGQGSSSNQPQHF. CDR3 sequence (DNA): TGTGCCAGTAGTATCGGGCAGGGGAGTTCTAGCAATCAGCCCCAGCATTTT.

The chain links TRBV28 to TRBJ2-7; maybe TRBD2 (6 bases). The germline V gene encodes CDR1 MDHEN and CDR2 SYDVKM. CDR3 length: 14 residues. Trimming shortened V by 5 bases and J by 2 bases, and 13 bases separated the two germline ends. This CDR3 is CASSDRPGAYEQYF. CDR3 DNA: TGTGCCAGCAGTGATCGACCGGGGGCCTACGAGCAGTACTTC.

V usage is TRBV27 and J usage is TRBJ1-6, with D hard to call. The germline CDR1 and CDR2 sequences are MNHEY and SMNVEV (reference sequence). V was pared by 0 bases and J by 8 bases, with 14 bases between. CDR3 size: 16 residues. The CDR3 DNA follows: TGTGCCAGCAGTTTATCGATAACATACGTGGATTCACCCCTCCACTTT. Its protein is CASSLSITYVDSPLHF.

This clone was counted at least ten times. V usage is TRBV12-5 and J usage is TRBJ2-5; a weak D match, TRBD1 (6 bases). The CDR3 has 13 residues. Germline V gene lookup returns CDR1 LGHNT and CDR2 FRNRAP. Trimming removed 6 bases from V and 7 bases from J, with 15 bases in between. CDR3 loop: CASGFGQPWTQYF. The CDR3 DNA reads as TGTGCTAGTGGCTTTGGACAGCCTTGGACCCAGTACTTC.

This clone was detected only a few times. The genes are TRBV4-3 and TRBJ1-1; no reliable D call. The CDR3 is made up of 13 amino acids. CDR1 LGHNA and CDR2 YSLEER come from the germline V gene. Trimming cost V 1 base and J 1 base, with 4 bases left between them. The chain's CDR3 is CASSQGANTEAFF. In nucleotides, the CDR3 is TGCGCCAGCAGCCAAGGGGCGAACACTGAAGCTTTCTTT.

The chain combines TRBV27 with TRBJ2-7; D uncertain. V lost 4 bases to trimming and J lost 3 bases, with 4 bases between them. The CDR3 length is 11 residues. CDR1 is MNHEY and CDR2 is SMNVEV in the germline V gene (reference sequence). The CDR3 sequence: CASSSRYEQYF. Written as DNA, the CDR3 is TGTGCCAGCAGTTCCCGCTACGAGCAGTACTTC.